This entry is about one T cell receptor (beta chain). This entry is derived from a study of blood T cell repertoires in COVID-19. Across the whole study: PBMCs, B-cell-depleted T cells, or T cells provided the cDNA or gDNA that made up the material.

Data came from immunoSEQ multiplex PCR; TCRdb stores just in-frame clones and leaves some out. The sample lists 200,000 to 300,000 clones; around 88% were seen once. This receptor was taken from a woman between 25 and 40 years old with COVID-19, enrolled during active disease. The sequenced sample consisted of peripheral blood.

CDR3 sequence (DNA): TGTGCCATCCGTACTGGCACAGACTCCTACGAGCAGTACTTC. Its translation: CAIRTGTDSYEQYF. The chain is built from TRBV10-3 and TRBJ2-7; no firm D call. The CDR3 covers 14 residues. Germline CDR1 ENHRY, CDR2 SYGVKD. Trimming stripped 8 bases from V and 0 bases from J, with 14 bases between.